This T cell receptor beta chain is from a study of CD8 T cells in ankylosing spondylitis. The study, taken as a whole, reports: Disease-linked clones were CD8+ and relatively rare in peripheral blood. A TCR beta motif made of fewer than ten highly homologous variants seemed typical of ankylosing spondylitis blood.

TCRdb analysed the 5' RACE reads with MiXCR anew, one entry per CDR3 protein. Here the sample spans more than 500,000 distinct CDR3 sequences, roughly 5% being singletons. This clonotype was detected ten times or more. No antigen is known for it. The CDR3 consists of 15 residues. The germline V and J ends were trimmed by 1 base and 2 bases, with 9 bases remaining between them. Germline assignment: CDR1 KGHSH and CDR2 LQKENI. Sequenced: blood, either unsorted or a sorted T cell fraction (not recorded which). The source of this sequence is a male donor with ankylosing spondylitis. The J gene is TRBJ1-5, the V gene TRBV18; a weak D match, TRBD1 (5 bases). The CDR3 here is CASSPQGNRNQPQHF. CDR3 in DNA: TGTGCCAGCTCACCACAGGGGAATCGCAATCAGCCCCAGCATTTT.